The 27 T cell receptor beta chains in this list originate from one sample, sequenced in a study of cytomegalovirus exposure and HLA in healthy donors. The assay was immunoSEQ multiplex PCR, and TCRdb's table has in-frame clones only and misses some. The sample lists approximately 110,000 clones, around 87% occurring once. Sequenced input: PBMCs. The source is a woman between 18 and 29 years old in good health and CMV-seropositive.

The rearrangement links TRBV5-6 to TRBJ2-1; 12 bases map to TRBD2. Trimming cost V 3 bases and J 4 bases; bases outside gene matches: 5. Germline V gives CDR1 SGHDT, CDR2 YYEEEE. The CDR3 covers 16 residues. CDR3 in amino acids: CASSSIGLAGYNEQFF. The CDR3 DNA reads TGTGCCAGCAGCTCAATAGGACTAGCGGGGTACAATGAGCAGTTCTTC.

Here the CDR3 reads CASSSPGQTYEQYF. CDR3 nucleotide sequence: TGTGCCAGCAGCTCCCCGGGACAGACATACGAGCAGTACTTC. The genes are TRBV5-6 and TRBJ2-7, with 7 bases aligning to TRBD1. CDR3 length: 14 residues. Per the germline V gene, CDR1 is SGHDT and CDR2 is YYEEEE. V was clipped by 3 bases and J by 4 bases; unmatched bases: 7. The full variable domain, its missing parts supplied by reference TRBV5-6 and TRBJ2-7, is DAGVTQSPTHLIKTRGQQVTLRCSPKSGHDTVSWYQQALGQGPQFIFQYYEEEERQRGNFPDRFSGHQFPNYSSELNVNALLLGDSALYLCASSSPGQTYEQYFGPGTRLTVT.

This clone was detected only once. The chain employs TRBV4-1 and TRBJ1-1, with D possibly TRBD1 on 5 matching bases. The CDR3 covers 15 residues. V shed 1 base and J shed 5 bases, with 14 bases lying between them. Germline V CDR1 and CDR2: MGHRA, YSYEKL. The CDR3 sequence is CASSQAVQGGTEAFF. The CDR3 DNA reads TGCGCCAGCAGCCAAGCAGTGCAGGGTGGAACTGAAGCTTTCTTT.

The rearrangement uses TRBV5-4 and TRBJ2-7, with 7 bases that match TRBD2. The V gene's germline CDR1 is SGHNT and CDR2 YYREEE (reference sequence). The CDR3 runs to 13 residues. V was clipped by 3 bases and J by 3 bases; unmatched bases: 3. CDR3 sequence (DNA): TGTGCCAGCAGCTCGGGAGGTAACTACGAGCAGTACTTC. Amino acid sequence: CASSSGGNYEQYF.

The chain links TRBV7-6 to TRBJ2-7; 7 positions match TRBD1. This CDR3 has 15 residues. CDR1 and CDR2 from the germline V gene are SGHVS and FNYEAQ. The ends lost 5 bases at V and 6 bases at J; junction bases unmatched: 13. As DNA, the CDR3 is TGTGCCAGCAGCCCCAACAGGGGCTGGGAAGGCGAGCAGTACTTC. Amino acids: CASSPNRGWEGEQYF.

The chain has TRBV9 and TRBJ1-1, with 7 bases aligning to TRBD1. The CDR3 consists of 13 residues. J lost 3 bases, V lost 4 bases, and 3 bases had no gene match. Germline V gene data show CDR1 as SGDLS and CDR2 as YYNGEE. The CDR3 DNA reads TGTGCCAGCAGCACGGGACAGTACACTGAAGCTTTCTTT. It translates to CASSTGQYTEAFF.

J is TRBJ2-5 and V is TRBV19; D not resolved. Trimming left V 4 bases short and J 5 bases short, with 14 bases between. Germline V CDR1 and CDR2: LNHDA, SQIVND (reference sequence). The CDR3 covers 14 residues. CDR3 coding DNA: TGTGCCAGTAGTAGGCCCTGGCTGGAGGAGACCCAGTACTTC. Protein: CASSRPWLEETQYF.

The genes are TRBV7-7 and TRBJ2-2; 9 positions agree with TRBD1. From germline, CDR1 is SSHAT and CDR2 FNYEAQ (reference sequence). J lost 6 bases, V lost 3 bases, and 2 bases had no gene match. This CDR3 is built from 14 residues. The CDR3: CASSFDRGSGELFF. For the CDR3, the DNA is TGTGCCAGCAGCTTCGACAGGGGGTCCGGGGAGCTGTTTTTT.

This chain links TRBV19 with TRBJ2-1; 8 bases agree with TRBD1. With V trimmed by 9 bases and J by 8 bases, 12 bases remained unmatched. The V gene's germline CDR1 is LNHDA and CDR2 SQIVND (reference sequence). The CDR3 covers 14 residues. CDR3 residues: CASVSRTGYDEQFF. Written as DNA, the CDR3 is TGTGCCAGCGTCTCAAGGACAGGGTATGATGAGCAGTTCTTC.

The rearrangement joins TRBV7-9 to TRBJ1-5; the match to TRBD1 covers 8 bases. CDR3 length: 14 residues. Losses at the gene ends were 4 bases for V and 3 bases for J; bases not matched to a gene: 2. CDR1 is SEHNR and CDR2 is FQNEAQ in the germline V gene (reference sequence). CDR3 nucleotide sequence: TGTGCCAGCAGCTCGGACAGGGTCAATCAGCCCCAGCATTTT. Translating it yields CASSSDRVNQPQHF.

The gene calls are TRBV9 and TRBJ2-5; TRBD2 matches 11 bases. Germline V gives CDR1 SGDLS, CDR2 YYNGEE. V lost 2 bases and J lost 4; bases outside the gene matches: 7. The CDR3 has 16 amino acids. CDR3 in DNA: TGTGCCAGCAGCGTGGGACTAGCGGCAAAGGGAGAGACCCAGTACTTC. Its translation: CASSVGLAAKGETQYF.

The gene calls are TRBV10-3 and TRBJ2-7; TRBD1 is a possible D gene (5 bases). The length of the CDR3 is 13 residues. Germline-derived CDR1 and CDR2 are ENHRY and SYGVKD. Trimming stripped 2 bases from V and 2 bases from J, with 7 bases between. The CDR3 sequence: CAISEGQPYEQYF. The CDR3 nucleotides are TGTGCCATCAGTGAGGGACAACCCTACGAGCAGTACTTC.

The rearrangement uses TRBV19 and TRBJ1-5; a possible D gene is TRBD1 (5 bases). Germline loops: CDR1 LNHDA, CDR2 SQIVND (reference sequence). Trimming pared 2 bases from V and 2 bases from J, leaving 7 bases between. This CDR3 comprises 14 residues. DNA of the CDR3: TGTGCCAGTAGTATACAGGGTGGCAATCAGCCCCAGCATTTT. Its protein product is CASSIQGGNQPQHF.

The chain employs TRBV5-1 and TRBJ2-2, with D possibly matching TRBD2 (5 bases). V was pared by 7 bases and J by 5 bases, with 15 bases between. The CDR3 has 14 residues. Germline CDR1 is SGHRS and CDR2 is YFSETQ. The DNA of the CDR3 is TGCGCCAGCTTAGGAGGAGCAGGTACCGGGGAGCTGTTTTTT. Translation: CASLGGAGTGELFF.

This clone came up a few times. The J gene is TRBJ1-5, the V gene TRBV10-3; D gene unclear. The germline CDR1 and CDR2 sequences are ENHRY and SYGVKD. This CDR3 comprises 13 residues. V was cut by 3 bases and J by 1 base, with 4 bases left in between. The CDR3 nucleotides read TGTGCCATCAGTGAACAGAGCAATCAGCCCCAGCATTTT. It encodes CAISEQSNQPQHF.

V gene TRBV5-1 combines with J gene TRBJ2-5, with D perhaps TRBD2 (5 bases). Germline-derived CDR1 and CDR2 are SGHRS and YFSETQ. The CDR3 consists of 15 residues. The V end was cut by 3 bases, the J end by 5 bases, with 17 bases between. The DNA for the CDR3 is TGCGCCAGCAGCTCCTCATTCGGGCAGCGGGAGACCCAGTACTTC. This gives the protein CASSSSFGQRETQYF.

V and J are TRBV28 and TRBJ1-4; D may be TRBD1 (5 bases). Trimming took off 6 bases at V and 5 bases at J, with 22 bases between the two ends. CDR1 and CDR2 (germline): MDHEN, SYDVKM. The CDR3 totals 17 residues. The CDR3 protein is CASSHHPGRQKNEKLFF. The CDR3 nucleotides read TGTGCCAGCAGCCATCACCCAGGGCGTCAGAAAAATGAAAAACTGTTTTTT.

The CDR3 sequence: CASSQPGVSTEAFF. The CDR3 bases are TGCGCCAGCAGCCAACCGGGAGTTAGCACTGAAGCTTTCTTT. V and J are TRBV4-1 and TRBJ1-1; D not certain. CDR3 length: 14 amino acids. Germline loops: CDR1 MGHRA, CDR2 YSYEKL. V dropped 2 bases and J dropped 4 bases, with 11 bases sitting between them.

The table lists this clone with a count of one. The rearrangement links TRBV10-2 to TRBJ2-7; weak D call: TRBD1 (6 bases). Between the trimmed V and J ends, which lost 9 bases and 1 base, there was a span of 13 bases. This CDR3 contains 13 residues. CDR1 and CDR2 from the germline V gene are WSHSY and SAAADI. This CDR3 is CASGQSGSYEQYF. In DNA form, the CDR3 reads TGCGCCAGTGGACAGTCTGGTTCCTACGAGCAGTACTTC.

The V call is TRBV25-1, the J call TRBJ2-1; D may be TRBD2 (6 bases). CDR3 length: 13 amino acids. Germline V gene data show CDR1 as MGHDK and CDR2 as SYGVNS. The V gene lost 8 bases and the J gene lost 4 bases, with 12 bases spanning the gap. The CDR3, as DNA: TGTGCCAGCTCAAGCGGGTTATACAATGAGCAGTTCTTC. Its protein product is CASSSGLYNEQFF.

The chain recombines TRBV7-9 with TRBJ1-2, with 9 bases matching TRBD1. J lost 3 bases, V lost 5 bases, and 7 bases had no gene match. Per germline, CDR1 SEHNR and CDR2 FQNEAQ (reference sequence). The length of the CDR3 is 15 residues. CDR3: CASSPGQGTDYGYTF. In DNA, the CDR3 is TGTGCCAGCAGCCCGGGACAGGGAACGGACTATGGCTACACCTTC.

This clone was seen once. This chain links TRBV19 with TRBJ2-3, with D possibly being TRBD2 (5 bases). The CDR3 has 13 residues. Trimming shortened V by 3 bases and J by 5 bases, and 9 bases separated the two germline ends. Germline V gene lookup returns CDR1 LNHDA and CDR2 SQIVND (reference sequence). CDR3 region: CASSIEGLDTQYF. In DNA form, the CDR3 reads TGTGCCAGTAGTATCGAGGGTCTAGATACGCAGTATTTT.

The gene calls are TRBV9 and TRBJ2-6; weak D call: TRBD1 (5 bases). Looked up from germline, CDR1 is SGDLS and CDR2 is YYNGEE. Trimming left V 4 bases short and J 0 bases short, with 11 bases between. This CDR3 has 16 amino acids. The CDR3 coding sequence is TGTGCCAGCAGCCCCCCTAGGGGCTCTGGGGCCAACGTCCTGACTTTC. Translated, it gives CASSPPRGSGANVLTF.

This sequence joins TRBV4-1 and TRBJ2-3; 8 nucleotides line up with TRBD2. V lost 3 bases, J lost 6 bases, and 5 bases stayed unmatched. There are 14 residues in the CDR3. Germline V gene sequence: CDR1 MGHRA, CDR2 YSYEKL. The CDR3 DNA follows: TGCGCCAGCAGCCAGAGACTAGCGATGGATACGCAGTATTTT. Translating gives CASSQRLAMDTQYF.

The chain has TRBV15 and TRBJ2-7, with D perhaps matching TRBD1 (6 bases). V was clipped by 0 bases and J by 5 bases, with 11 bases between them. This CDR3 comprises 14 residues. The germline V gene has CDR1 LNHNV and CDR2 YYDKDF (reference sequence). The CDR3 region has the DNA TGTGCCACCAGCAGAGATCGGGGACACCACGAGCAGTACTTC. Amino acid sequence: CATSRDRGHHEQYF.

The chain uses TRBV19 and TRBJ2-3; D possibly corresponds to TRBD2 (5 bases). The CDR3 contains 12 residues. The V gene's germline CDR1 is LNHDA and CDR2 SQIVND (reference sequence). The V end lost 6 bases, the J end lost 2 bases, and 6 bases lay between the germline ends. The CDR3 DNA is TGTGCCAGTAGGGACTTCACAGATACGCAGTATTTT. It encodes CASRDFTDTQYF.

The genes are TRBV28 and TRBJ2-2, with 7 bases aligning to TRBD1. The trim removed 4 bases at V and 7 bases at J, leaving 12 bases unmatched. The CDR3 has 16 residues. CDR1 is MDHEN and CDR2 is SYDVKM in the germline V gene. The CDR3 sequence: CASSSPSRGKVGELFF. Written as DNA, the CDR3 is TGTGCCAGCAGTTCCCCGAGCAGGGGGAAGGTCGGGGAGCTGTTTTTT.